The 12 T cell receptor beta chains below come from one sample, sequenced in a study of shared clonotypes between healthy human individuals. The method was immunoSEQ multiplex PCR; TCRdb's version includes in-frame clones alone and lacks a portion of them. The sample lists about 2 million clones, about 95% seen once, with 1.2% in the top ten. Only CD45RO-negative cells positively selected for CCR7 counted as naive CD8 cells, so terminally differentiated effector memory CD45RA+ cells were excluded. The sequenced sample was naive CD8+ T cells sorted from blood. The receptor set was obtained from a man in his late teens or twenties in good health.

This chain connects TRBV11-1 to TRBJ2-7; the D gene is possibly TRBD2 (6 bases). The CDR3 covers 13 residues. Germline CDR1 and CDR2: SGHAT and FQDESV (reference sequence). Trimming shortened V by 4 bases and J by 11 bases, and 18 bases separated the two germline ends. CDR3 residues: CASSSEGLPPEYF. The DNA of the CDR3 is TGTGCCAGCAGCTCAGAGGGACTTCCTCCGGAGTACTTC.

The gene calls are TRBV11-2 and TRBJ2-1; D assignment may be TRBD1 or TRBD2 (5 bases each). The CDR3 contains 15 residues. Trimming removed 6 bases from V and 2 bases from J, with 14 bases in between. Germline V gene sequence: CDR1 SGHAT, CDR2 FQNNGV. This CDR3 reads CASSSHRGAYNEQFF. CDR3 sequence (DNA): TGTGCCAGCAGTTCCCATCGGGGCGCCTACAATGAGCAGTTCTTC.

This clone was detected once. V gene TRBV27 combines with J gene TRBJ2-1; no clear D gene. There are 13 residues in the CDR3. Per germline, CDR1 MNHEY and CDR2 SMNVEV (reference sequence). Trimming took 2 bases from V and 4 from J, leaving 6 bases between them. As DNA, the CDR3 is TGTGCCAGCAGTTTAACCCTTTACAATGAGCAGTTCTTC. Its translation is CASSLTLYNEQFF.

This rearrangement joins TRBV19 to TRBJ2-7; D gene unclear. From germline, CDR1 is LNHDA and CDR2 SQIVND (reference sequence). The CDR3 has 13 amino acids. The V and J ends lost 5 bases and 1 base respectively, with 9 bases between them. CDR3 DNA: TGTGCCAGTAGTCCCTCGGATTCCTACGAGCAGTACTTC. It codes for CASSPSDSYEQYF.

Comment on this clone: Other nucleotide sequences from this sample produce the same CDR3. The J gene is TRBJ2-5, the V gene TRBV30, with TRBD2 identical over 7 bases. CDR1 GTSNPN and CDR2 SVGIG come from the germline V gene (reference sequence). This CDR3 has 14 residues. With V trimmed by 4 bases and J by 0 bases, 5 bases remained unmatched. The CDR3 loop is CAWTSGAYQETQYF. The CDR3 DNA sequence: TGTGCCTGGACCAGCGGGGCGTACCAAGAGACCCAGTACTTC.

The rearrangement links TRBV7-8 to TRBJ2-7; no clear D gene. The length of the CDR3 is 14 residues. V was clipped by 1 base and J by 1 base, with 8 bases between them. CDR1 SGHVS and CDR2 FQNEAQ come from the germline V gene. The CDR3 DNA follows: TGTGCCAGCAGCTTAGGACACTCTTCCTACGAGCAGTACTTC. This gives the protein CASSLGHSSYEQYF.

Concerning this clone: The sample contains more than one DNA sequence encoding this CDR3. V usage is TRBV7-9 and J usage is TRBJ2-2; D is ambiguous. The CDR3 has 12 amino acids. Germline CDR1 reads SEHNR; CDR2 reads FQNEAQ (reference sequence). Trimming left V 3 bases short and J 6 bases short, with 5 bases between. CDR3 bases: TGTGCCAGCAGCTTGGGGTCCGGGGAGCTGTTTTTT. This gives the protein CASSLGSGELFF. Drawing the rest from reference TRBV7-9 and TRBJ2-2, the complete variable domain is DTGVSQNPRHKITKRGQNVTFRCDPISEHNRLYWYRQTLGQGPEFLTYFQNEAQLEKSRLLSDRFSAERPKGSFSTLEIQRTEQGDSAMYLCASSLGSGELFFGEGSRLTVL.

Details on this clone: Other DNA sequences of this sample code for an identical CDR3. The rearrangement uses TRBV27 and TRBJ1-5; D ambiguous. The CDR3 is made up of 16 amino acids. In germline, CDR1 is MNHEY, CDR2 SMNVEV (reference sequence). Trimming took 2 bases from V and 2 from J, leaving 13 bases between them. CDR3 in amino acids: CASSLGRGTGNQPQHF. In DNA, the CDR3 is TGTGCCAGCAGTTTAGGTCGGGGAACCGGCAATCAGCCCCAGCATTTT.

The chain has TRBV29-1 and TRBJ2-2, with TRBD1 matching 10 bases. V was clipped by 6 bases and J by 3 bases; unmatched bases: 4. Per germline, CDR1 SQVTM and CDR2 ANQGSEA. This CDR3 contains 14 residues. The CDR3 loop reads CSVTGTGDTGELFF. CDR3 bases: TGCAGCGTCACCGGGACAGGGGACACCGGGGAGCTGTTTTTT.

The table lists this clone with a count of one. The chain combines TRBV19 with TRBJ1-5; 9 nucleotides align to TRBD1. With 3 bases clipped from V and 7 bases from J, the junction kept 4 bases outside the gene matches. This CDR3 has 14 amino acids. The germline gives CDR1 LNHDA, CDR2 SQIVND (reference sequence). In nucleotides, the CDR3 is TGTGCCAGTAGTATCCGGGACAGGGTACAGCCCCAGCATTTT. Its protein product is CASSIRDRVQPQHF. Variable domain in full (rest from reference TRBV19 and TRBJ1-5): DGGITQSPKYLFRKEGQNVTLSCEQNLNHDAMYWYRQDPGQGLRLIYYSQIVNDFQKGDIAEGYSVSREKKESFPLTVTSAQKNPTAFYLCASSIRDRVQPQHFGDGTRLSIL.

The chain links TRBV5-1 to TRBJ2-7; 13 bases fit TRBD2. The V gene's germline CDR1 is SGHRS and CDR2 YFSETQ. With 4 bases clipped from V and 9 bases from J, the junction kept 7 bases outside the gene matches. The CDR3 runs 14 residues. CDR3 sequence reads: CASSPGLAGDGQYF. The CDR3 DNA sequence: TGCGCCAGCAGCCCCGGACTAGCGGGGGATGGGCAGTACTTC.

This clone came up once. This chain uses TRBV6-1 with TRBJ2-7; 10 positions match TRBD2. This CDR3 comprises 14 residues. The V gene's germline CDR1 is MNHNS and CDR2 SASEGT. V lost 3 bases, J lost 5 bases, and 4 bases stayed unmatched. In DNA form, the CDR3 reads TGTGCCAGCAGTGAGCTAGCGGGAGTCCACGAGCAGTACTTC. Amino acids: CASSELAGVHEQYF.